These 8 T cell receptor beta chains came from one sample sequenced in a study of blood T cell repertoires in COVID-19. The assay was immunoSEQ multiplex PCR, and TCRdb's table has in-frame clones only and misses some. This table has approximately 230,000 clones, roughly 90% appearing once. Material: PBMCs or T cells enriched from blood (not recorded which). These TCRs come from a woman under 40 who had recovered from COVID-19.

V gene TRBV9 combines with J gene TRBJ2-3; TRBD2 matches at 7 bases. Germline-derived CDR1 and CDR2 are SGDLS and YYNGEE. The ends lost 3 bases at V and 1 base at J; junction bases unmatched: 5. This CDR3 contains 15 residues. For the CDR3, the DNA is TGTGCCAGCAGCGCATGGGAGGGCCGCACAGATACGCAGTATTTT. Protein product: CASSAWEGRTDTQYF. Supplemented by reference TRBV9 and TRBJ2-3, the full variable domain reads DSGVTQTPKHLITATGQRVTLRCSPRSGDLSVYWYQQSLDQGLQFLIQYYNGEERAKGNILERFSAQQFPDLHSELNLSSLELGDSALYFCASSAWEGRTDTQYFGPGTRLTVL.

The V and J genes are TRBV13 and TRBJ1-2; no firm D call. The CDR3 has 13 amino acids. Germline V gives CDR1 PRHDT, CDR2 FYEKMQ (reference sequence). V lost 0 bases and J lost 8, with 10 bases in between. CDR3 bases: TGTGCCAGCAGCTTAGGCCGGGGATGGGGCTACACCTTC. This codes for CASSLGRGWGYTF.

The V and J genes are TRBV30 and TRBJ1-1, with 7 bases identical to TRBD1. The germline gives CDR1 GTSNPN, CDR2 SVGIG (reference sequence). The CDR3 is 16 amino acids. V gave up 5 bases and J gave up 0 bases; unmatched junction bases: 12. CDR3 sequence: CAWDRAGGPLNTEAFF. For the CDR3, the DNA is TGTGCCTGGGACAGGGCCGGAGGACCTCTGAACACTGAAGCTTTCTTT. Complete variable domain (other parts from reference TRBV30 and TRBJ1-1): SQTIHQWPATLVQPVGSPLSLECTVEGTSNPNLYWYRQAAGRGLQLLFYSVGIGQISSEVPQNLSASRPQDRQFILSSKKLLLSDSGFYLCAWDRAGGPLNTEAFFGQGTRLTVV.

The chain employs TRBV30 and TRBJ1-3; TRBD1 is a possible D gene (5 bases). CDR3 length: 15 residues. In germline, CDR1 is GTSNPN, CDR2 SVGIG (reference sequence). Between the trimmed V and J ends, which lost 2 bases and 5 bases, there was a span of 16 bases. The CDR3 loop reads CAWSPRGGTRNTIYF. For the CDR3, the DNA is TGTGCCTGGAGTCCCCGGGGGGGTACTAGAAACACCATATATTTT. Full variable domain (outside the CDR3, taken from reference TRBV30 and TRBJ1-3): SQTIHQWPATLVQPVGSPLSLECTVEGTSNPNLYWYRQAAGRGLQLLFYSVGIGQISSEVPQNLSASRPQDRQFILSSKKLLLSDSGFYLCAWSPRGGTRNTIYFGEGSWLTVV.

V and J are TRBV28 and TRBJ1-5; D possibly corresponds to TRBD1 (5 bases). Germline CDR1 reads MDHEN; CDR2 reads SYDVKM. V dropped 5 bases and J dropped 7 bases, with 18 bases sitting between them. The CDR3 sequence is 15 residues long. In DNA, the CDR3 is TGTGCCAGCAGTCCCCCGGGGGGGAATAGGCAGCCCCAGCATTTT. Translation: CASSPPGGNRQPQHF.

V gene TRBV28 combines with J gene TRBJ1-2; TRBD1 aligns across 9 bases. Per germline, CDR1 MDHEN and CDR2 SYDVKM. The CDR3 has 15 residues. With 6 bases clipped from V and 4 bases from J, the junction kept 9 bases outside the gene matches. CDR3 residues: CASSTTGTGSYGYTF. CDR3 sequence (DNA): TGTGCCAGCAGCACAACCGGGACAGGGTCCTATGGCTACACCTTC.

In its sample, this clone was seen a few times. V is TRBV9 and J is TRBJ2-7; D unresolved. Germline V gene data show CDR1 as SGDLS and CDR2 as YYNGEE. This CDR3 spans 14 amino acids. Trimming shortened V by 0 bases and J by 3 bases, and 10 bases separated the two germline ends. The CDR3: CASSVDQFVYEQYF. The DNA for the CDR3 is TGTGCCAGCAGCGTAGACCAGTTCGTCTACGAGCAGTACTTC.

For the CDR3, the DNA is TGTGCCAGCAGCCTATCGGGTAGCGGCTCCTACAATGAGCAGTTCTTC. As protein: CASSLSGSGSYNEQFF. This chain uses TRBV7-3 with TRBJ2-1; TRBD2 might be the D (6 bases). V gave up 5 bases and J gave up 0 bases, with 14 bases separating them. CDR1 is SGHTA, CDR2 FQGTGA, per germline. The CDR3 covers 16 residues.